Following are 3 T cell receptor beta chains from one sample sequenced in a study of early T cells in non-severe SARS-CoV-2 infection. Via MiXCR, TCRdb re-called the 5' RACE reads, giving one row per CDR3 protein. The table lists approximately 76,000 distinct CDR3 sequences, about 11% of them singletons. The specimen sequenced was whole blood. All receptors derive from an adult who was a healthcare worker with PCR-confirmed SARS-CoV-2 infection or an uninfected control (not recorded which).

This clonotype was counted ten times or more. This chain connects TRBV11-2 to TRBJ2-1; D is perhaps TRBD2 (7 bases). CDR3 length: 16 amino acids. V was shortened by 4 bases and J by 10 bases, with 23 bases between the two germline ends. The germline V gene has CDR1 SGHAT and CDR2 FQNNGV. The CDR3 protein is CASSSTSGGGAWEQFF. The CDR3 nucleotides are TGTGCCAGCAGCTCCACCTCTGGGGGGGGGGCATGGGAGCAGTTCTTC. The variable domain in full, with the rest retrieved from reference TRBV11-2 and TRBJ2-1, is EAGVAQSPRYKIIEKRQSVAFWCNPISGHATLYWYQQILGQGPKLLIQFQNNGVVDDSQLPKDRFSAERLKGVDSTLKIQPAKLEDSAVYLCASSSTSGGGAWEQFFGPGTRLTVL.

This clonotype was counted between two and nine times. The V gene is TRBV11-3, the J gene TRBJ2-3, with D hard to call. Trimming removed 4 bases at V and 4 bases at J, with 6 bases between. CDR3 length equals 12 residues. CDR1 is SGHNT, CDR2 YENEEA, per germline. The CDR3 region has the DNA TGTGCCAGCAGCTCCGATCCAGATACGCAGTATTTT. Translation: CASSSDPDTQYF.

This clonotype has at least ten counts. The CDR3 nucleotides read TGTGCCTGGAGCCTACAGGGGGCAGATACGCAGTATTTT. Translation: CAWSLQGADTQYF. The rearrangement uses TRBV30 and TRBJ2-3, with 8 positions matching TRBD1. Germline V gives CDR1 GTSNPN, CDR2 SVGIG (reference sequence). V shed 3 bases and J 4 bases; nucleotides not matched to a gene: 3. The CDR3 sequence is 13 residues long.